This TCR beta chain derives from a study of cytomegalovirus exposure and HLA in healthy donors. The PCR had 60 Vbeta and 13 Jbeta primers. Repertoires were generated with immunoSEQ multiplex PCR, while TCRdb's copy carries only in-frame clones and drops some. Here the sample spans about 250,000 clones, around 66% being singletons. About this clone: What it binds is not known.

The V gene's germline CDR1 is SGHRS and CDR2 YFSETQ. The CDR3 consists of 16 residues. Unmatched junction bases numbered 10, after V lost 4 bases and J lost 5 bases. Study-level points and caveats: Indistinguishable V segments, including TRBV6-2 and TRBV6-3, were excluded. TCR beta sequences reportedly predicted most subjects' HLA-A and HLA-B alleles accurately.

The receptor was derived from a female donor in good health and CMV-seronegative. The chain links TRBV5-1 to TRBJ2-1, with 9 bases identical to TRBD1. Sequencing was carried out using PBMCs. CDR3 in DNA: TGCGCCAGCAGCGGGGGACAGGGCCCAGCTAACAATGAGCAGTTCTTC. This gives the protein CASSGGQGPANNEQFF.